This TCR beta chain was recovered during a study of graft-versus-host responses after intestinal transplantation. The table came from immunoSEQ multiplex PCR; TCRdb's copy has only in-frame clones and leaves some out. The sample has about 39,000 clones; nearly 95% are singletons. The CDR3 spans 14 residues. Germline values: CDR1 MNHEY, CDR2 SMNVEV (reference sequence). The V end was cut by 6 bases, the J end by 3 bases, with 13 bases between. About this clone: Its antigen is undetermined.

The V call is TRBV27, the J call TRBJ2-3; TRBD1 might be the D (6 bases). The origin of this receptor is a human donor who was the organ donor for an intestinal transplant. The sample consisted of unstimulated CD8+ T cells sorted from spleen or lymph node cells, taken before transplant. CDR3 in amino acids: CASRRGFRTDTQYF. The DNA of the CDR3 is TGTGCCAGCAGAAGGGGGTTTAGAACAGATACGCAGTATTTT.